A selection of T cell receptor beta chains follows, all from one sample in a study of blood T cell repertoires in COVID-19. Data came from immunoSEQ multiplex PCR; TCRdb stores just in-frame clones and leaves some out. The table lists fewer than 350,000 clones, 80% to 90% of them singletons. Sequences were obtained from PBMCs or T cells enriched from blood (not recorded which). Receptor source: a woman aged 40-49 years with acute COVID-19. Both conserved end residues are part of each CDR3. The D gene is left open where the match is weak. A row's size may be missing; if present it is once, few, many or a size class.

d_gene: NA
abundance: NA
v_gene: TRBV18
j_gene: TRBJ1-2
CDR3nt: TGTGCCAGCTCACCCCTGACAGATTCCTATGGCTACACCTTC
CDR3aa: CASSPLTDSYGYTF

d_gene: NA
abundance: NA
v_gene: TRBV3-1/TRBV3-2
j_gene: TRBJ1-6
CDR3nt: TGTGCCACCTTACCGGCCAGGGTTAATTCACCCCTCCACTTT
CDR3aa: CATLPARVNSPLHF

d_gene: NA
abundance: NA
v_gene: TRBV6-5
j_gene: TRBJ1-4
CDR3nt: TGTGCCAGCAGTTCTACAGGGCCGGTTAATGAAAAACTGTTTTTT
CDR3aa: CASSSTGPVNEKLFF

d_gene: NA
abundance: NA
v_gene: TRBV20-1
j_gene: TRBJ1-2
CDR3nt: TGCAGTGCTAGCACGGGCTATGGCTACACCTTC
CDR3aa: CSASTGYGYTF

d_gene: TRBD1
abundance: NA
v_gene: TRBV7-9
j_gene: TRBJ1-2
CDR3nt: TGTGCCAGCAGCTTAGCGGGGAACAGGGGGTATGGCTACACCTTC
CDR3aa: CASSLAGNRGYGYTF

d_gene: NA
abundance: large
v_gene: TRBV5-6
j_gene: TRBJ2-5
CDR3nt: TGTGCCAGCAGCTTGGTTCTACAAGAGACCCAGTACTTC
CDR3aa: CASSLVLQETQYF

d_gene: NA
abundance: NA
v_gene: TRBV7-5
j_gene: TRBJ2-5
CDR3nt: TGTGCCAGAAGCTTGACTAGCGGGATACTCGAGACCCAGTACTTC
CDR3aa: CARSLTSGILETQYF

d_gene: NA
abundance: NA
v_gene: TRBV28
j_gene: TRBJ1-3
CDR3nt: TGTGCCAGCAGTGGATACACGGACAGAAACACCATATATTTT
CDR3aa: CASSGYTDRNTIYF

d_gene: NA
abundance: once
v_gene: TRBV4-3
j_gene: TRBJ1-2
CDR3nt: TGCGCCAGCAGCCTGGGGGCCAAGTGGGAGGGTGGCTACACCTTC
CDR3aa: CASSLGAKWEGGYTF

d_gene: NA
abundance: NA
v_gene: TRBV2
j_gene: TRBJ1-5
CDR3nt: TGTGCCAGCGCCGGGGACTATAGCAATCAGCCCCAGCATTTT
CDR3aa: CASAGDYSNQPQHF

d_gene: NA
abundance: NA
v_gene: TRBV18
j_gene: TRBJ1-3
CDR3nt: TGTGCCAGCTCAAGGGGGATCTCTGGAAACACCATATATTTT
CDR3aa: CASSRGISGNTIYF

d_gene: TRBD2
abundance: NA
v_gene: TRBV6-2/TRBV6-3
j_gene: TRBJ2-5
CDR3nt: TGTGCCAGCAGTCGTCCGGGACTAGAACAAGAGACCCAGTACTTC
CDR3aa: CASSRPGLEQETQYF

d_gene: NA
abundance: NA
v_gene: TRBV5-1
j_gene: TRBJ1-3
CDR3nt: TGCGCCAGCAGCTCACTCTCTGGAAACACCATATATTTT
CDR3aa: CASSSLSGNTIYF

d_gene: NA
abundance: NA
v_gene: TRBV14
j_gene: TRBJ2-5
CDR3nt: TGTGCCAGCAGCCGAATTGGGCCCTCGGCAGAGACCCAGTACTTC
CDR3aa: CASSRIGPSAETQYF

d_gene: TRBD2
abundance: NA
v_gene: TRBV5-1
j_gene: TRBJ2-3
CDR3nt: TGCGCCAGCAGCTTGGATTTCGCGGGGGGGCTCTCAGATACGCAGTATTTT
CDR3aa: CASSLDFAGGLSDTQYF

d_gene: NA
abundance: NA
v_gene: TRBV7-9
j_gene: TRBJ1-6
CDR3nt: TGTGCCAGCAGCCAAGACAGTCGTAATTCACCCCTCCACTTT
CDR3aa: CASSQDSRNSPLHF

d_gene: TRBD1
abundance: few
v_gene: TRBV9
j_gene: TRBJ1-1
CDR3nt: TGTGCCAGCAGCGTAGAAGGACAGGGGAACACTGAAGCTTTCTTT
CDR3aa: CASSVEGQGNTEAFF

d_gene: NA
abundance: once
v_gene: TRBV19
j_gene: TRBJ1-3
CDR3nt: TGTGCCAGTAGTCGCCCGGGCATACAGGGTACTTCGTCTGGAAACACCATATATTTT
CDR3aa: CASSRPGIQGTSSGNTIYF